Each of the 23 T cell receptor beta chains below was sequenced from the same sample in a study of CD8 T cells in ankylosing spondylitis. TCRdb processed the 5' RACE reads anew with MiXCR; each CDR3 protein has one entry. The table has about 280,000 distinct CDR3 sequences, 15% to 20% seen once. The sequencing sample was made of blood, either unsorted or a sorted T cell fraction (not recorded which). These receptors were collected from a male donor with ankylosing spondylitis or in good health (not recorded which).

This chain uses TRBV12-3 or TRBV12-4 with TRBJ1-1; weak D call: TRBD1 (5 bases). Deletions cut 9 bases from V and 6 bases from J, with 20 bases between. The CDR3 extends over 14 amino acids. CDR3: CASRPGTVQAEAFF. The CDR3 DNA reads TGTGCCAGTCGCCCCGGGACCGTGCAAGCTGAAGCTTTCTTT.

With respect to this clonotype: With a much larger clone just one base away, this may be a read error. This chain uses TRBV20-1 with TRBJ2-5, with D possibly TRBD1 on 5 matching bases. CDR1 is DFQATT and CDR2 is SNEGSKA in the germline V gene (reference sequence). V gave up 3 bases and J gave up 7 bases, with 12 bases separating them. The CDR3 length is 12 residues. This CDR3 is CSASGAQGTQYF. The CDR3 nucleotides are TGCAGTGCTAGTGGGGCGCAGGGGACCCAGTACTTC.

DNA of the CDR3: TGTGCCAGCTCACCGAGTGCGGGCGGGAGCCCCGGGACCCAGTACTTC. Amino acids: CASSPSAGGSPGTQYF. The J gene is TRBJ2-5, the V gene TRBV18; TRBD2 matches at 7 bases. Germline CDR1 is KGHSH and CDR2 is LQKENI. V lost 3 bases to trimming and J lost 7 bases; unmatched junction nucleotides: 14. The CDR3 runs to 16 residues.

This sequence joins TRBV15 and TRBJ2-6; no clear D. Germline lookup yields CDR1 LNHNV and CDR2 YYDKDF (reference sequence). The CDR3 covers 15 residues. V lost 1 base, J lost 2 bases, and 6 bases lay in between. CDR3 region: CATSRAPPGANVLTF. As DNA, the CDR3 is TGTGCCACCAGCAGAGCTCCTCCTGGGGCCAACGTCCTGACTTTC.

This clonotype was detected only a few times. V gene TRBV6-1 combines with J gene TRBJ1-5; D is possibly TRBD1 (6 bases). This CDR3 is 13 amino acids long. V was shortened by 6 bases and J by 5 bases, with 11 bases between the two germline ends. From germline, CDR1 is MNHNS and CDR2 SASEGT. The DNA of the CDR3 is TGTGCCAGCAGCAGACAGGTGGATCAGCCCCAGCATTTT. This sequence encodes CASSRQVDQPQHF.

The chain couples TRBV6-2 or TRBV6-3 to TRBJ2-7; D may be TRBD2 (6 bases). Between the trimmed V and J ends, which lost 2 bases and 0 bases, there was a span of 8 bases. The CDR3 consists of 14 residues. Germline V lookup: CDR1 MNHEY, CDR2 SVGEGT. The CDR3 DNA is TGTGCCAGCAGTTACGCGGGAAGCTCCTACGAGCAGTACGTC. Translation gives CASSYAGSSYEQYV.

There are a few counts of this clonotype. The chain uses TRBV6-6 and TRBJ1-6; TRBD1 is a possible D gene (6 bases). The germline V and J ends were trimmed by 3 bases and 5 bases, with 14 bases remaining between them. The germline V gene encodes CDR1 MNHNY and CDR2 SVGAGI (reference sequence). This CDR3 region has 16 residues. CDR3 sequence (DNA): TGTGCCAGCAGTTATATCACAGGGAGGGATAATTCACCCCTCCACTTT. This encodes CASSYITGRDNSPLHF.

In its sample, this clonotype was seen a few times. This sequence joins TRBV20-1 and TRBJ2-1, with 13 bases fitting TRBD2. From germline, CDR1 is DFQATT and CDR2 SNEGSKA (reference sequence). The CDR3 is made up of 14 amino acids. J was trimmed by 8 bases and V by 6 bases; bases with no gene match: 7. The DNA for the CDR3 is TGCAGTGCGGAGACTAGCGGGAGGAAGGATGAGCAGTTCTTC. Protein product: CSAETSGRKDEQFF.

The V and J genes are TRBV19 and TRBJ1-1; D is perhaps TRBD1 (6 bases). Trimming removed 4 bases at V and 3 bases at J, with 12 bases between. Germline-derived CDR1 and CDR2 are LNHDA and SQIVND (reference sequence). The CDR3 extends over 14 amino acids. CDR3 loop: CASSTQGRDTEAFF. CDR3 nucleotide sequence: TGTGCCAGTAGTACGCAGGGGAGGGACACTGAAGCTTTCTTT. The whole variable domain, remainder taken from reference TRBV19 and TRBJ1-1, is DGGITQSPKYLFRKEGQNVTLSCEQNLNHDAMYWYRQDPGQGLRLIYYSQIVNDFQKGDIAEGYSVSREKKESFPLTVTSAQKNPTAFYLCASSTQGRDTEAFFGQGTRLTVV.

The DNA for the CDR3 is TGTGCCAGCAGCTGGCGGGTAGAAGAGACCCAGTACTTC. It codes for CASSWRVEETQYF. The gene calls are TRBV2 and TRBJ2-5; a weak D match, TRBD2 (5 bases). CDR3 length: 13 amino acids. Trimming removed 6 bases from V and 3 bases from J, with 11 bases in between. Germline CDR1 is SNHLY and CDR2 is FYNNEI.

The chain couples TRBV7-2 to TRBJ2-1; D may be TRBD1 or TRBD2 (6 bases each). Looked up from germline, CDR1 is SGHTA and CDR2 is FQGNSA. Trimming removed 1 base at V and 7 bases at J, with 11 bases between. The CDR3 spans 14 residues. The CDR3 bases are TGTGCCAGCAGCTTAGATGGGGGGCCGAATGAGCAGTTCTTC. Encoded protein: CASSLDGGPNEQFF.

The gene calls are TRBV5-1 and TRBJ2-3; 8 bases map to TRBD2. V lost 6 bases to trimming and J lost 5 bases; unmatched junction nucleotides: 5. The CDR3 has 13 amino acids. Germline-derived CDR1 and CDR2 are SGHRS and YFSETQ. The CDR3 reads CASTREGLDTQYF. CDR3 coding DNA: TGCGCCAGCACCCGGGAGGGCCTAGATACGCAGTATTTT.

The CDR3 reads CAISEGRDSNQPQHF. The CDR3 DNA is TGTGCCATCAGTGAGGGCAGGGATAGCAATCAGCCCCAGCATTTT. The chain couples TRBV10-3 to TRBJ1-5, with D possibly matching TRBD1 (5 bases). Per germline, CDR1 ENHRY and CDR2 SYGVKD. The CDR3 covers 15 residues. V was trimmed by 2 bases and J by 0 bases, leaving 8 bases between them.

Only a few counts were recorded for this clonotype. The gene calls are TRBV5-1 and TRBJ2-3; maybe TRBD1 (6 bases). The CDR3 extends over 16 amino acids. V gave up 4 bases and J gave up 0 bases, with 15 bases separating them. Germline V gene lookup returns CDR1 SGHRS and CDR2 YFSETQ. The CDR3 region is CASSPRDTPSTDTQYF. DNA for the CDR3: TGCGCCAGCAGCCCCCGGGACACTCCTAGCACAGATACGCAGTATTTT.

A few counts support this clonotype. The chain uses TRBV15 and TRBJ2-5; TRBD2 matches 7 bases. CDR3 length: 16 amino acids. J gave up 5 bases and V 3 bases, and 12 bases lay outside the gene matches. Germline-derived CDR1 and CDR2 are LNHNV and YYDKDF (reference sequence). The CDR3 loop is CATSSPWRGRGETQYF. In DNA, the CDR3 is TGTGCCACCAGCAGCCCCTGGCGGGGGAGAGGCGAGACCCAGTACTTC.

This clonotype was seen more than once but under ten times. The V call is TRBV10-2, the J call TRBJ2-3; 9 nucleotides agree with TRBD2. CDR1 WSHSY and CDR2 SAAADI come from the germline V gene. V was pared by 4 bases and J by 0 bases, with 5 bases of the junction left unmatched. CDR3 length equals 16 residues. CDR3 sequence reads: CASSGSSGASTDTQYF. In nucleotides, the CDR3 is TGCGCCAGCAGTGGGTCTAGCGGGGCTAGCACAGATACGCAGTATTTT.

This clonotype has just a few counts. CDR3 amino acids: CASSFGVEQFF. CDR3 coding DNA: TGCGCCAGCAGCTTCGGGGTTGAGCAGTTCTTC. The chain links TRBV5-1 to TRBJ2-1, with D maybe TRBD2 (5 bases). The CDR3 runs 11 residues. The V gene's germline CDR1 is SGHRS and CDR2 YFSETQ. Deletions cut 2 bases from V and 9 bases from J, with 6 bases between.

This clonotype turned up a few times. The chain uses TRBV28 and TRBJ2-5; 8 bases line up with TRBD1. The ends lost 5 bases at V and 5 bases at J; junction bases unmatched: 4. This CDR3 region has 13 residues. From germline, CDR1 is MDHEN and CDR2 SYDVKM. DNA of the CDR3: TGTGCCAGCAGTCTCAGGGGGCCGGAGACCCAGTACTTC. Translating gives CASSLRGPETQYF.

There are a few counts of this clonotype. The J gene is TRBJ2-3, the V gene TRBV3-1, with no clear D. V lost 5 bases to trimming and J lost 5 bases, with 11 bases between them. The germline CDR1 and CDR2 sequences are LGHDT and YNNKEL (reference sequence). The CDR3 covers 13 residues. CDR3 nucleotides: TGTGCCAGCAGCTCCCCTTCCCGAGATACGCAGTATTTT. Residues: CASSSPSRDTQYF.

This clonotype has a handful of counts. The chain combines TRBV4-1 with TRBJ2-1, with 8 bases lining up with TRBD2. The germline V gene encodes CDR1 MGHRA and CDR2 YSYEKL. Unmatched junction bases numbered 13, after V lost 6 bases and J lost 6 bases. The CDR3 runs 16 residues. The CDR3 nucleotides read TGCGCCAGCAGTACGATAGCGGGAAGATCAGTCAATGAGCAGTTCTTC. As protein: CASSTIAGRSVNEQFF.

The chain uses TRBV5-1 and TRBJ2-1; a weak D match, TRBD2 (6 bases). Per germline, CDR1 SGHRS and CDR2 YFSETQ. V lost 1 base and J lost 8, with 13 bases in between. This CDR3 contains 14 residues. Here the CDR3 DNA reads TGCGCCAGCAGCTTGTTTACGGGAGCAGATGAGCAGTTCTTC. Its translation: CASSLFTGADEQFF.

Points on this clonotype: A junction boundary mismatches the germline segment, possibly from a read error. The genes are TRBV12-3 or TRBV12-4 and TRBJ2-2; TRBD1 matches at 8 bases. This CDR3 has 14 residues. CDR3 amino acids: CAGRDRSYTGVLFF. The CDR3 coding sequence is TGTGCCGGCAGGGACAGGAGTTACACCGGGGTGCTGTTTTTT.

The sample holds a few counts of this clonotype. The genes are TRBV7-9 and TRBJ1-1, with no clear D. This CDR3 is built from 12 residues. V was trimmed by 6 bases and J by 3 bases, leaving 8 bases between them. Germline lookup yields CDR1 SEHNR and CDR2 FQNEAQ (reference sequence). CDR3: CASSPVDTEAFF. The CDR3 bases are TGTGCCAGCAGTCCAGTCGACACTGAAGCTTTCTTT.